This T cell receptor (beta chain) was identified during a study of blood T cell repertoires in COVID-19. Turning to the study itself: PBMCs, B-cell-depleted T cells, or T cells were the source of the cDNA or gDNA that made up the material.

Under the authors' procedure: Estimated nucleated cell counts came from reference gene primer amplification. The assay was immunoSEQ multiplex PCR, and TCRdb's table has in-frame clones only and misses some. The D gene and trimming were derived from the DNA, and the V and J assignments and clone size from that table. The data contain tens of thousands of clones, about 81% of them singletons. J gave up 9 bases and V 3 bases, and 5 bases lay outside the gene matches. Looked up from germline, CDR1 is SGHTA and CDR2 is FQGTGA. This CDR3 contains 15 residues. This sequence originates from a man aged 45-65 years with acute or convalescent COVID-19. Source material: peripheral blood. The J gene is TRBJ2-1, the V gene TRBV7-3, with 13 bases aligning to TRBD2. Here the CDR3 DNA reads TGTGCCAGCAGCTTGGGGACTAGCGGGGTTAGTGAGCAGTTCTTC. Protein: CASSLGTSGVSEQFF.